The entry below describes one TCR beta chain. Participants were aged roughly 18 to 89 years from around 24 US areas. Per the original data handling: Estimates of nucleated cell counts were drawn from the amplification of reference gene primers. Produced via immunoSEQ multiplex PCR; TCRdb's table is partial and in-frame only. V and J calls and clone size come straight from that table; D and trimming were deduced from the DNA. The table has roughly 250,000 clones, around 90% seen once. CDR1 GTSNPN and CDR2 SVGIG come from the germline V gene (reference sequence). Trimming left V 3 bases short and J 9 bases short, with 15 bases between. CDR3 length equals 14 residues. This record comes from a study of blood T cell repertoires in COVID-19. Study background: COVID-19 samples collected from the United States, Italy and Spain covered acute and convalescent phases. T cells, B-cell-depleted T cells, or PBMCs supplied cDNA or gDNA.

The sequence was obtained from a woman aged 30 to 39 with acute COVID-19. The sequenced sample consisted of PBMCs or T cells enriched from blood (not recorded which). The rearrangement links TRBV30 to TRBJ1-6; perhaps TRBD1 as D (6 bases). This chain's CDR3 is CAWSRGIGASPLHF. Written as DNA, the CDR3 is TGTGCCTGGAGCAGGGGAATTGGGGCTTCACCCCTCCACTTT.